The T cell receptor beta chain described here comes from a study of cytomegalovirus exposure and HLA in healthy donors. Across the whole study: The Caucasian-associated ancestry cluster contained 81% of the roughly 400 genotyped donors. General observations from the study: Later on, an analysis showed TCR association rates differing by HLA locus, with DRB1 the most and HLA-C the fewest.

This clone was seen a single time. Its antigen is as yet unknown. The CDR3 is 14 residues long. CDR1 is ENHRY and CDR2 is SYGVKD in the germline V gene. Both 60 Vbeta primers and 13 Jbeta primers went into the PCR. The protocol was immunoSEQ multiplex PCR, while the TCRdb copy is restricted to in-frame clones and leaves out a portion. Of nearly 200,000 clones listed, approximately 78% are singletons. The TCR comes from a woman aged 45-60 years in good health and CMV-seropositive. The rearrangement joins TRBV10-3 to TRBJ2-5, with TRBD1 matching over 9 bases. The DNA end is a closer match to TRBJ2-7, so the J assignment may be wrong. The sequenced material came from PBMCs. CDR3 amino acids: CATSSGQGPYEQYF. The CDR3 bases are TGTGCCACCTCCTCGGGACAGGGCCCCTACGAGCAGTACTTC.